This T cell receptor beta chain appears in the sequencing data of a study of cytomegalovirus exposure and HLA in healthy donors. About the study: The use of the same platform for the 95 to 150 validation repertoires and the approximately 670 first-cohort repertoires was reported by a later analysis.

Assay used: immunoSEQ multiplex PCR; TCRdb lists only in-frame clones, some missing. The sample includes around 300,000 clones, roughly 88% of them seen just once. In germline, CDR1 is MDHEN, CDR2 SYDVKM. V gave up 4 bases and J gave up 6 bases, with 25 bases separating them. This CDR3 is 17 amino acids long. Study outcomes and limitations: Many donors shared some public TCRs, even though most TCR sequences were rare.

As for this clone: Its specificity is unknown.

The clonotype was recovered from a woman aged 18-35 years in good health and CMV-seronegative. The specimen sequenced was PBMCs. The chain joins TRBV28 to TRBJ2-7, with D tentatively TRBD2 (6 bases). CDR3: CASSSYGAAGPHLEQYF. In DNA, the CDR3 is TGTGCCAGCAGTTCGTATGGGGCCGCGGGACCGCACCTCGAGCAGTACTTC.